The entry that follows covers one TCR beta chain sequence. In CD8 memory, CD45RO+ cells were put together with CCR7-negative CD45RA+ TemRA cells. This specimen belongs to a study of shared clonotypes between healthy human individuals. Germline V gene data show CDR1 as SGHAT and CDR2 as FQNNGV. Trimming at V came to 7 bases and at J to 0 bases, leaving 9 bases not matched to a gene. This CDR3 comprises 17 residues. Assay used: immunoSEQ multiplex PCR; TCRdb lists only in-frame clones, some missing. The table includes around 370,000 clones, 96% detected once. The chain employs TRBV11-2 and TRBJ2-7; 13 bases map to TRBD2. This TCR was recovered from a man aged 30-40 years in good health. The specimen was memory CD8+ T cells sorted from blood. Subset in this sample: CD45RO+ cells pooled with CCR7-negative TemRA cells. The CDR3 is CASNLQRTSGSSYEQYF. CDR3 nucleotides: TGTGCCAGCAACCTTCAAAGGACTAGCGGGAGCTCCTACGAGCAGTACTTC.